This T cell receptor beta chain appears in the sequencing data of a study of cytomegalovirus exposure and HLA in healthy donors. This PCR relied on a set of 60 Vbeta primers and 13 Jbeta primers. The repertoire was sequenced with immunoSEQ multiplex PCR; TCRdb's copy has only in-frame clones and lacks some. The data show 100,000 to 150,000 clones, roughly three quarters seen once. The CDR3 runs 15 residues. The TCR originated in a woman aged 60 to 75 in good health and CMV-seronegative. The gene calls are TRBV21-1 and TRBJ1-1; TRBD1 is taken as the D call from the table, unchecked against the DNA. TRBV21-1 represents a pseudogene. Sequenced sample: PBMCs. CDR3 in amino acids: CASSKVVAGPAEAFF. The CDR3 nucleotides read TGTGCCAGCAGCAAAGTCGTCGCAGGTCCGGCTGAAGCTTTCTTT.